This T cell receptor beta chain was identified during a study of T cell clones after liver transplantation (dated by TCRdb to the late 2010s). The study in broad terms: Samples were obtained from ITN030ST, a randomized trial in which withdrawal of immunosuppression was attempted within 2 years of liver transplantation. Of the 8 liver transplant recipients making up the studied cohort, 3 were classified as tolerant and 5 as non-tolerant. Blood samples were taken pre-transplant, pre-randomization before withdrawal, and post-randomization after full withdrawal or failed withdrawal. As an antigen-independent comparator for donor-reactive sequences, third party-reactive TCRbeta sequences were also identified from pre-transplant MLRs. Three of the eight recipients were HCV-positive; the others were transplanted for non-autoimmune, non-viral indications. Until randomization at 12-24 months post-transplant, subjects were given standard immunosuppression, with no induction therapy. Donor-reactive T cell clones were identified by TCRbeta sequencing after a pre-transplant mixed lymphocyte reaction and then tracked in post-transplant blood. To count as tolerant, a recipient had to stay completely off immunosuppression for at least one year without liver enzymes climbing beyond twice the upper limit of normal. What the work shows at the level of the full study, not this receptor alone: Since no allograft tissue specimens were available, donor-reactive T cells may have migrated into the graft instead of being deleted. The conclusions were preliminary, being limited by small, heterogeneous patient numbers and by non-standardized post-transplant time points. Donor-reactive sequences decreased more than third party-reactive sequences, which suggests partial antigen-specific deletion that was not related to withdrawal success. A significant post-transplant decrease in circulating donor-reactive CD4 TCRbeta sequences was observed in most of the 8 subjects, irrespective of tolerance or HCV status. In a couple of subjects, low numbers of available donor cells limited the measurable donor-reactive repertoire. Once repertoire turnover was taken into account, donor-reactive detection showed a significant reduction for CD4 in 7 of 8 subjects and for CD8 in 8 of 8.

High-throughput TCRbeta CDR3 sequencing of frozen genomic DNA was performed by immunoSEQ, including PCR amplification, mapping, bias correction and internal controls. The study's own analysis went as follows. Productive rearrangements were kept, and unique TCRbeta sequences were defined by CDR3 nucleotide sequence plus V and J gene. Donor-reactive sequences required at least 5-fold expansion in CFSE-low cells versus unstimulated pre-transplant cells and at least 0.01% frequency. Per-subject minimum frequency thresholds, based on the lowest-template unstimulated sample, ensured at least 90% detection power. Repertoire turnover was measured by Jensen-Shannon divergence between the top 1000 TCRbeta sequences post- and pre-transplant. Changes in detection of donor-reactive sequences were tested with two-sided Fisher's exact tests. This immuneACCESS table, as held by TCRdb, lists in-frame sequences with V and J called but not all clones. Of the missing ones, under half trace to an unresolved V gene in checked studies; the others have no known cause. That table furnishes V, J and clone size, whereas the DNA furnished D and trimming. For this sample the table gives about 120,000 clones, of which less than 95% were detected only once. The ten most abundant clones make up about 0.8% of the sample.

The CDR3, from cysteine to phenylalanine, totals 15 residues. The kept DNA is CDR3 alone, 45 bases in frame from the first base. Deletion took 5 bases off V and 7 bases off J, with a span of 18 bases between the germline ends. The germline V gene specifies SGHTA as CDR1 and FQGTGA as CDR2. Unstimulated PBMCs, after thawing, were stained for CD3, CD4 and CD8 and then FACS-sorted into CD3+CD4+ and CD3+CD8+ populations. Randomization to immunosuppression withdrawal applied to every one of the 8 studied subjects. The Qiagen DNeasy Blood and Tissue Kit was used for isolation of genomic DNA. Comment on this clone: The target of this receptor is not known. One base away there is no much larger clone; base qualities are not given.

This TCR came from a human patient who received a liver transplant. Some T cells may originate with the graft donor following a transplant. This sequence uses TRBV7-3 and TRBJ2-1; the D gene is perhaps TRBD1, on 6 matching bases. Sequences were derived from CD4+ T cells from blood, sampled 12 months after liver transplant. At the DNA level, the sequence is TGTGCCAGCAGCCCACAGGGACATGATCAGAATGAGCAGTTCTTC. Its protein reads: CASSPQGHDQNEQFF.